These T cell receptor beta chains were read from a single sample in a study of T-cell reconstitution after alpha-beta-depleted transplantation in children. TCRdb re-called the PCR reads with MiXCR, one entry per CDR3 protein. There are around 94,000 distinct CDR3 sequences in the sample; approximately 8% occur only once, and roughly 17% lies in the top ten. Sequenced material: PBMCs, taken before TCRalphabeta/CD19-depleted stem cell transplant. All receptors come from a boy aged 2-9 years with acute lymphoblastic leukemia, due to receive a stem cell transplant. CDR3s include the opening cysteine and the closing phenylalanine or tryptophan. Each record gives: J gene, clone size, D gene, V gene, CDR3 DNA, CDR3 protein. The D gene is left open where the match is weak. The size field is filled for only some rows; it gives once, few, many or a size class.

TRBJ2-2 many NA TRBV6-5 TGTGCCAGCAGCCGGAAGGGGGGGAGTCCCGGGGAGCTGTTTTTT CASSRKGGSPGELFF
TRBJ1-5 many NA TRBV3-1 TGTGCCAGCAGCCAAGGTGGGCAAACCAATCAGCCCCAGCATTTT CASSQGGQTNQPQHF
TRBJ1-5 NA NA TRBV7-2 TGTGCCAGCAGCTTAGGAGGTTTCTTGGGACAGCCCCAGCATTTT CASSLGGFLGQPQHF
TRBJ2-7 many NA TRBV4-2 TGTGCCAGCAGCCACCTTGACAGTGAACCGTCCTACGAGCAGTACTTC CASSHLDSEPSYEQYF
TRBJ1-5 NA TRBD1 TRBV12-3/TRBV12-4 TGTGCCAGCAGTTGGGGACAGGGGGTAAGGCCCCAGCATTTT CASSWGQGVRPQHF
TRBJ1-5 NA NA TRBV6-1 TGTGCCAGCAGTGGGGGGTATATACCGCACCCTCAGCCCCAGCATTTT CASSGGYIPHPQPQHF
TRBJ2-2 many TRBD1 TRBV7-6 TGTGCCAGCAGCTTAGTTCAGGGGGCAATCAAAGTGGCAGCCACCGGGGAGCTGTTTTTT CASSLVQGAIKVAATGELFF
TRBJ1-3 many NA TRBV10-3 TGTGCCATCAGCGGCTCTGGAAACACCATATATTTT CAISGSGNTIYF
TRBJ2-2 NA NA TRBV4-3 TGCGCCAGCAGCCAACCTCTGGACGGATTCGTCACCGGGGAGCTGTTTTTT CASSQPLDGFVTGELFF
TRBJ1-1 many TRBD1 TRBV3-1 TGTGCCAGCAGACTCCAGGGGGGTTCCTCTGAAGCTTTCTTT CASRLQGGSSEAFF
TRBJ2-1 many NA TRBV29-1 TGCAGCGTTGAGGGGGGACTGGGGACTTCCAATGAGCAGTTCTTC CSVEGGLGTSNEQFF
TRBJ2-5 NA TRBD1 TRBV5-1 TGCGCCAGCAGCCCGGACAGGCAAGAGACCCAGTACTTC CASSPDRQETQYF
TRBJ2-7 many TRBD1 TRBV4-1 TGCGCCAGCAGCCAAGATCGACAGGGACCCACCTACGAGCAGTACTTC CASSQDRQGPTYEQYF
TRBJ1-5 many NA TRBV10-3 TGTGCCATCAGTGACGGGACGGTCAATCAGCCCCAGCATTTT CAISDGTVNQPQHF
TRBJ2-1 many TRBD2 TRBV20-1 TGCAGTGCTGGTGGGACTAGCGGGGTACATGAGCAGTTCTTC CSAGGTSGVHEQFF